This entry features one T cell receptor beta chain sequence. What it binds is not known. This entry belongs to a study of T cell responses to AZD1222 COVID-19 vaccine. Whole-study context: Pooled in the analysis were second doses at about 4 or about 12 weeks.

Data came from immunoSEQ multiplex PCR; TCRdb stores just in-frame clones and leaves some out. The data hold about 140,000 clones, with 91% observed a single time. Study-level points and caveats: The donors showed a predominance of white British ancestry and of females, with possible underestimation of clonal diversity. When two AZD1222 doses had been given, Spike-specific TCR breadth and depth rose. AZD1222 recipients seropositive at baseline numbered only six.

The CDR3 extends over 14 amino acids. V dropped 4 bases and J dropped 4 bases, with 13 bases sitting between them. Germline loops: CDR1 LGHNA, CDR2 YSLEER. The chain carries TRBV4-3 and TRBJ1-2; a possible D gene is TRBD1 (6 bases). The sample consisted of peripheral blood, taken on day 0 of AZD1222 vaccination. The TCR sequence derives from an adult in good health. CDR3 in amino acids: CASSRGAGLYGYTF. The CDR3 nucleotides are TGCGCCAGCAGCCGGGGGGCAGGTCTCTATGGCTACACCTTC.